This is a list of T cell receptor beta chains from one sample in a study of cytomegalovirus exposure and HLA in healthy donors. Repertoires were generated with immunoSEQ multiplex PCR, while TCRdb's copy carries only in-frame clones and drops some. The data show about 140,000 clones, about 80% seen once. Sequencing input: PBMCs. The receptor source for this set is a man younger than 45 in good health and CMV-seropositive. The CDR3 runs from the conserved cysteine through the conserved F or W. A D gene is named only where the DNA matches it firmly. The size of a clone is reported for some rows only, either as once, few or many, or as a class for expanded clones.

clone size: .
J gene: TRBJ1-2
D gene: .
V gene: TRBV30
CDR3 protein: CAWSERTSDYTF
CDR3 DNA: TGTGCCTGGAGTGAGCGGACGAGTGACTACACCTTC

clone size: .
J gene: TRBJ2-3
D gene: .
V gene: TRBV13
CDR3 protein: CASSSRGAGASTDTQYF
CDR3 DNA: TGTGCCAGCAGCTCCCGGGGAGCGGGCGCGTCCACAGATACGCAGTATTTT

clone size: .
J gene: TRBJ2-7
D gene: TRBD1
V gene: TRBV9
CDR3 protein: CASSEGPGTGGSYEQYF
CDR3 DNA: TGTGCCAGCAGCGAAGGGCCAGGGACAGGGGGCAGCTACGAGCAGTACTTC

clone size: few
J gene: TRBJ1-2
D gene: .
V gene: TRBV5-5
CDR3 protein: CASSLGGKYGYTF
CDR3 DNA: TGTGCCAGCAGCTTAGGGGGAAAGTATGGCTACACCTTC

clone size: .
J gene: TRBJ1-1
D gene: .
V gene: TRBV29-1
CDR3 protein: CSVEAGSPRAFF
CDR3 DNA: TGCAGCGTAGAGGCAGGGTCCCCGAGAGCTTTCTTT

clone size: .
J gene: TRBJ1-3
D gene: TRBD1
V gene: TRBV13
CDR3 protein: CASSSAATGGTHRGIPGNTIYF
CDR3 DNA: TGTGCCAGCAGCTCCGCCGCGACAGGGGGCACCCACAGGGGGATACCTGGAAACACCATATATTTT

clone size: .
J gene: TRBJ2-7
D gene: .
V gene: TRBV18
CDR3 protein: CASSSSETYEQYF
CDR3 DNA: TGTGCCAGCTCATCAAGCGAGACCTACGAGCAGTACTTC

clone size: .
J gene: TRBJ2-7
D gene: .
V gene: TRBV7-6
CDR3 protein: CASSLASGSYEQYF
CDR3 DNA: TGTGCCAGCAGCTTAGCGTCGGGATCCTACGAGCAGTACTTC

clone size: .
J gene: TRBJ2-2
D gene: TRBD1
V gene: TRBV4-2
CDR3 protein: CASSQGQRANTGELFF
CDR3 DNA: TGTGCCAGCAGCCAGGGACAGAGGGCGAACACCGGGGAGCTGTTTTTT

clone size: .
J gene: TRBJ1-6
D gene: TRBD1
V gene: TRBV5-1
CDR3 protein: CASSLERTGAVDSPLHF
CDR3 DNA: TGCGCCAGCAGTCTCGAAAGGACAGGGGCGGTGGATTCACCCCTCCACTTT

clone size: .
J gene: TRBJ1-1
D gene: .
V gene: TRBV6-5
CDR3 protein: CASSPRGNTEAFF
CDR3 DNA: TGTGCCAGCAGCCCGCGGGGGAACACTGAAGCTTTCTTT

clone size: once
J gene: TRBJ1-1
D gene: TRBD1
V gene: TRBV6-9
CDR3 protein: CASSYSGQKNTEAFF
CDR3 DNA: TGTGCCAGCAGTTACTCGGGACAGAAAAACACTGAAGCTTTCTTT

clone size: once
J gene: TRBJ2-3
D gene: .
V gene: TRBV5-4
CDR3 protein: CASSLDSPSTDTQYF
CDR3 DNA: TGTGCCAGCAGCTTGGACAGCCCTAGCACAGATACGCAGTATTTT

clone size: .
J gene: TRBJ2-5
D gene: TRBD2
V gene: TRBV9
CDR3 protein: CASSVAGGGAQETQYF
CDR3 DNA: TGTGCCAGCAGCGTAGCTGGCGGGGGGGCCCAAGAGACCCAGTACTTC

clone size: .
J gene: TRBJ1-1
D gene: .
V gene: TRBV18
CDR3 protein: CASSPLQGRDTEAFF
CDR3 DNA: TGTGCCAGCTCACCACTGCAGGGCAGGGACACTGAAGCTTTCTTT

clone size: .
J gene: TRBJ1-2
D gene: TRBD1
V gene: TRBV6-5
CDR3 protein: CASSPDRAYGYTF
CDR3 DNA: TGTGCCAGCAGCCCAGACAGGGCCTATGGCTACACCTTC

clone size: .
J gene: TRBJ2-1
D gene: TRBD1
V gene: TRBV7-3
CDR3 protein: CASSSRGQIYNEQFF
CDR3 DNA: TGTGCCAGCAGCAGCCGGGGACAGATCTACAATGAGCAGTTCTTC

clone size: .
J gene: TRBJ2-2
D gene: .
V gene: TRBV2
CDR3 protein: CASSETLNTGELFF
CDR3 DNA: TGTGCCAGCAGTGAAACATTAAACACCGGGGAGCTGTTTTTT

clone size: .
J gene: TRBJ1-1
D gene: .
V gene: TRBV29-1
CDR3 protein: CSGQTGPNTEAFF
CDR3 DNA: TGCAGCGGTCAAACAGGCCCGAACACTGAAGCTTTCTTT

clone size: .
J gene: TRBJ1-4
D gene: TRBD1
V gene: TRBV19
CDR3 protein: CASSPDRGEEKLFF
CDR3 DNA: TGTGCCAGTAGTCCTGACAGGGGAGAGGAAAAACTGTTTTTT

clone size: once
J gene: TRBJ2-1
D gene: TRBD1
V gene: TRBV15
CDR3 protein: CATSIGTVSNNEQFF
CDR3 DNA: TGTGCCACCAGCATTGGGACAGTATCCAACAATGAGCAGTTCTTC

clone size: few
J gene: TRBJ1-2
D gene: TRBD1
V gene: TRBV29-1
CDR3 protein: CSVDYSDRPSGGYTF
CDR3 DNA: TGCAGCGTTGACTATTCGGACAGGCCCTCGGGTGGCTACACCTTC

clone size: .
J gene: TRBJ2-7
D gene: TRBD1
V gene: TRBV6-5
CDR3 protein: CASSYQAGGYEQYF
CDR3 DNA: TGTGCCAGCAGTTACCAGGCAGGGGGCTACGAGCAGTACTTC

clone size: .
J gene: TRBJ1-1
D gene: .
V gene: TRBV2
CDR3 protein: CASSPRERVNTEAFF
CDR3 DNA: TGTGCCAGCAGCCCAAGGGAGAGGGTGAACACTGAAGCTTTCTTT

clone size: few
J gene: TRBJ2-7
D gene: TRBD1
V gene: TRBV6-5
CDR3 protein: CASSTRDSYEQYF
CDR3 DNA: TGTGCCAGCAGTACCCGGGACAGCTACGAGCAGTACTTC

clone size: .
J gene: TRBJ1-1
D gene: TRBD1
V gene: TRBV4-1
CDR3 protein: CASSHTTGVNTEAFF
CDR3 DNA: TGCGCCAGCAGCCACACGACAGGGGTGAACACTGAAGCTTTCTTT

clone size: .
J gene: TRBJ2-7
D gene: TRBD2
V gene: TRBV7-6
CDR3 protein: CASSLSGLAGAYEQYF
CDR3 DNA: TGTGCCAGCAGCTTATCCGGACTAGCGGGAGCGTACGAGCAGTACTTC